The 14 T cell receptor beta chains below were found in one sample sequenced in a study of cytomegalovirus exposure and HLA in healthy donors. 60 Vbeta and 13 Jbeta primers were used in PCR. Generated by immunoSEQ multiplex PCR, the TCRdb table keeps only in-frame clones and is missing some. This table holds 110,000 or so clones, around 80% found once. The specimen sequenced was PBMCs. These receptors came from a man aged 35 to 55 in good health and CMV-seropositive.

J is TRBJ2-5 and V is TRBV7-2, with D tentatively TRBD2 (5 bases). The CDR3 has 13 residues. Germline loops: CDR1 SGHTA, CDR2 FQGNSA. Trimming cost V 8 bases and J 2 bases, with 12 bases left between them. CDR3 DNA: TGTGCCAGCGGGGAGTCCCCTCAAGAGACCCAGTACTTC. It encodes CASGESPQETQYF. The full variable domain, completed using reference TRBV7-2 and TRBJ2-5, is GAGVSQSPSNKVTEKGKDVELRCDPISGHTALYWYRQSLGQGLEFLIYFQGNSAPDKSGLPSDRFSAERTGGSVSTLTIQRTQQEDSAVYLCASGESPQETQYFGPGTRLLVL.

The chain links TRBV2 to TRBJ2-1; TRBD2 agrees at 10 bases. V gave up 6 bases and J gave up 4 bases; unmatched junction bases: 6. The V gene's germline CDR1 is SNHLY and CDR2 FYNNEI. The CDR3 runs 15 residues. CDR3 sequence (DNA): TGTGCCAGCAGCGCCGGGACTAGCGATTACAATGAGCAGTTCTTC. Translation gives CASSAGTSDYNEQFF.

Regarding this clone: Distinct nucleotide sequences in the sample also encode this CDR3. The CDR3 region has the DNA TGCGCCAGCAGCTTGACCCAGGGGGCCTACGAGCAGTACTTC. Its protein is CASSLTQGAYEQYF. The rearrangement links TRBV5-1 to TRBJ2-5; 7 bases are a match to TRBD1. The end of the DNA fits TRBJ2-7 better, so the J call may be wrong. The CDR3 extends over 14 amino acids. The germline CDR1 and CDR2 sequences are SGHRS and YFSETQ.

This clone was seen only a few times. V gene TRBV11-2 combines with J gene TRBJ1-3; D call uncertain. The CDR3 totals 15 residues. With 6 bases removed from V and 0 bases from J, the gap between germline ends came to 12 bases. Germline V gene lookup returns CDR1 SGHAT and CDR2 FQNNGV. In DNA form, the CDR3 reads TGTGCCAGCAGACAACCGGGATTCTCTGGAAACACCATATATTTT. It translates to CASRQPGFSGNTIYF.

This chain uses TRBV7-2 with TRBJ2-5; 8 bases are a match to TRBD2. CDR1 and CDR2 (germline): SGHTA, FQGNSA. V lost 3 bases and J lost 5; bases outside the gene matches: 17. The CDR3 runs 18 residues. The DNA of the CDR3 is TGTGCCAGCAGCTTGTTAGGCTCTCTGGCGGGGGGTTTGGAGACCCAGTACTTC. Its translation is CASSLLGSLAGGLETQYF.

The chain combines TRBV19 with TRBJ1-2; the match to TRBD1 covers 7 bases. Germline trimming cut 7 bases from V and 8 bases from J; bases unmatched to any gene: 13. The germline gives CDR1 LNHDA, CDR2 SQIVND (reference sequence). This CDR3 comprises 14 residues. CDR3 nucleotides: TGTGCCAGTAATCGGGACAGATCGGTAGGAGGCTACACCTTC. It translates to CASNRDRSVGGYTF. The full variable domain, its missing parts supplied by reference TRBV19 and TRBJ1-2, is DGGITQSPKYLFRKEGQNVTLSCEQNLNHDAMYWYRQDPGQGLRLIYYSQIVNDFQKGDIAEGYSVSREKKESFPLTVTSAQKNPTAFYLCASNRDRSVGGYTFGSGTRLTVV.

The DNA for the CDR3 is TGTGCCATCAGTGGGATGCGACTTGGCACAGATACGCAGTATTTT. Its translation is CAISGMRLGTDTQYF. The chain carries TRBV10-3 and TRBJ2-3; the D is unclear. The CDR3 sequence is 15 residues long. CDR1 is ENHRY and CDR2 is SYGVKD in the germline V gene. V was trimmed by 4 bases and J by 1 base, leaving 12 bases between them.

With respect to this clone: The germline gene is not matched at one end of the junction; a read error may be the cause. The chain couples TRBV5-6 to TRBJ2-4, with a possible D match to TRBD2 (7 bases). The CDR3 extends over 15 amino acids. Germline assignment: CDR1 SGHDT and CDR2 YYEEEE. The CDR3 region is CASSWGAGAKNSQYF. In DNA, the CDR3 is TGTGCCAGCAGCTGGGGGGCGGGGGCCAAAAACAGTCAGTACTTC.

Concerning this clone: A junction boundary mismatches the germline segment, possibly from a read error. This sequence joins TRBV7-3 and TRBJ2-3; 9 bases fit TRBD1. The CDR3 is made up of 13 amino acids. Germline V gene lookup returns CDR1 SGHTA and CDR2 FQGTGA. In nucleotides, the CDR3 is TGTGCCAGCAGCTCCCAACAGGGGGCGACGCCTGTTTTT. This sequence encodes CASSSQQGATPVF.

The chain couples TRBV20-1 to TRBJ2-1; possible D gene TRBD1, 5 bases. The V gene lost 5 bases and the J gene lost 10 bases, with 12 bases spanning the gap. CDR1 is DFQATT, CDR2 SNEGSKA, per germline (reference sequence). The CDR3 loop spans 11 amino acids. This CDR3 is CSALGAEEQFF. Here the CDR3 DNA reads TGCAGTGCTCTAGGGGCTGAAGAGCAGTTCTTC.

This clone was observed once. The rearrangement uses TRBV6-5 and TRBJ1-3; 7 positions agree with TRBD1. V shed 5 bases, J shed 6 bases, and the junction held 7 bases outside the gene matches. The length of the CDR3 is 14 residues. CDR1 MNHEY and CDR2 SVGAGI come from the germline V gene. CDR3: CASSVRGFENTIYF. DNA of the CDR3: TGTGCCAGCAGTGTCAGGGGGTTCGAAAACACCATATATTTT.

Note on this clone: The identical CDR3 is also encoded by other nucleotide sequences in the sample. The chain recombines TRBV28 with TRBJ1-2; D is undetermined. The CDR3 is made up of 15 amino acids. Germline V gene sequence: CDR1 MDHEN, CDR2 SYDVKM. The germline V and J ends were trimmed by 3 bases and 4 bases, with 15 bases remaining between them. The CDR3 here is CASSFVRPGIYGYTF. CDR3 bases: TGTGCCAGCAGTTTCGTGAGGCCTGGTATCTATGGCTACACCTTC.

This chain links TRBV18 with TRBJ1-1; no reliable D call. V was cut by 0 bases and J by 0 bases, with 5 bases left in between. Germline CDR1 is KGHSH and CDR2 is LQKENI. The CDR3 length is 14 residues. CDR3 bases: TGTGCCAGCTCACCACCTTCCATGAACACTGAAGCTTTCTTT. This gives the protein CASSPPSMNTEAFF.

CDR3 nucleotide sequence: TGCGCCAGCAGCCACGAGGGAGGGATCGGGGAGCTGTTTTTT. Protein: CASSHEGGIGELFF. The chain combines TRBV4-1 with TRBJ2-2; TRBD2 aligns across 7 bases. The CDR3 totals 14 residues. Germline-derived CDR1 and CDR2 are MGHRA and YSYEKL. The V segment lost 3 bases and the J segment 7 bases; nucleotides outside the gene matches: 5.